This TCR beta chain was profiled in a study of T cell changes during pregnancy in multiple sclerosis. The repertoire was sequenced with immunoSEQ multiplex PCR; TCRdb's copy has only in-frame clones and lacks some. The table has 45,000 to 50,000 clones, roughly nine tenths seen once. The junction had 9 bases not matched to a gene; V was cut back by 2 bases and J by 2 bases. Germline CDR1 reads SGDLS; CDR2 reads YYNGEE. This CDR3 region has 18 residues. The starting material was CD4+ T cells from peripheral blood mononuclear cells, obtained in the second trimester of pregnancy. This receptor was identified in a female donor in good health, enrolled as a control in a pregnancy study. The chain has TRBV9 and TRBJ2-5, with 13 bases lining up with TRBD2. CDR3 region: CASSVGALAGGNQETQYF. The CDR3 DNA sequence: TGTGCCAGCAGCGTGGGTGCACTAGCGGGGGGGAATCAAGAGACCCAGTACTTC.